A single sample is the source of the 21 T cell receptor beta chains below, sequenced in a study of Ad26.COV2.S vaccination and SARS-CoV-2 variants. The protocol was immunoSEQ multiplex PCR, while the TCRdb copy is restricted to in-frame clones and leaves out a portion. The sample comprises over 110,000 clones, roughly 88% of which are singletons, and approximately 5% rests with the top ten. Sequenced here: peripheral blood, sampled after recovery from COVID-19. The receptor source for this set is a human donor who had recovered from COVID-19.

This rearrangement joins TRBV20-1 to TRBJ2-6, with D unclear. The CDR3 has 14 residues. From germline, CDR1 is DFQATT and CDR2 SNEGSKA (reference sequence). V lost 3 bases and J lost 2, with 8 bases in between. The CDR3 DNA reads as TGCAGTGCTAGTCCAAGGGCTGGGGCCAACGTCCTGACTTTC. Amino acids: CSASPRAGANVLTF.

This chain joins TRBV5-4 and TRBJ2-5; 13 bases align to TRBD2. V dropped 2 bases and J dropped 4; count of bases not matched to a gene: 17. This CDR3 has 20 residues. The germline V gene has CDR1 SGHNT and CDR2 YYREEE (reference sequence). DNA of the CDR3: TGTGCCAGCAGCTTTCCGGAAAGGGGGACTAGCGGGGCTGGTCGAGAGACCCAGTACTTC. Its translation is CASSFPERGTSGAGRETQYF. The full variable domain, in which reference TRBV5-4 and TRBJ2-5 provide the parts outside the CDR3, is ETGVTQSPTHLIKTRGQQVTLRCSSQSGHNTVSWYQQALGQGPQFIFQYYREEENGRGNFPPRFSGLQFPNYSSELNVNALELDDSALYLCASSFPERGTSGAGRETQYFGPGTRLLVL.

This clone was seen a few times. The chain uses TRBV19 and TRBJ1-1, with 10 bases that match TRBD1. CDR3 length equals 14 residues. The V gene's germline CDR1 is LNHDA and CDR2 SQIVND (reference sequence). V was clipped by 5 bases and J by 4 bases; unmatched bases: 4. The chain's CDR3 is CASSLTGGPTEAFF. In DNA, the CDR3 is TGTGCCAGTAGTCTGACAGGGGGCCCCACTGAAGCTTTCTTT.

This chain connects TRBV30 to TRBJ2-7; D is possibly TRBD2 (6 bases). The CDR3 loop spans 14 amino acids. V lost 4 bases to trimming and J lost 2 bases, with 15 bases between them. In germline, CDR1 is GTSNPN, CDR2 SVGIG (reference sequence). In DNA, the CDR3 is TGTGCCTGGACGTCGACGGGGGAGCCCTACGAGCAGTACTTC. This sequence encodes CAWTSTGEPYEQYF.

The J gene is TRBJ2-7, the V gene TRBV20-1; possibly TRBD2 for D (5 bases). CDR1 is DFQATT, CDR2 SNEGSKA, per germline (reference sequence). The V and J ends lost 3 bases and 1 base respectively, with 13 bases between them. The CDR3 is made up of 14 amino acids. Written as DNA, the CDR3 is TGCAGTGCTAGTGAGGGTATGAAATCCTACGAGCAGTACTTC. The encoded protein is CSASEGMKSYEQYF.

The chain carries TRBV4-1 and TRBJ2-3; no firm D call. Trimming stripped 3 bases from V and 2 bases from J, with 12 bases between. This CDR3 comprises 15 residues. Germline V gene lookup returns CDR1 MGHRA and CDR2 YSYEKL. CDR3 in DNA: TGCGCCAGCAGCCATGGGTATGGAAACACAGATACGCAGTATTTT. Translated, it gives CASSHGYGNTDTQYF.

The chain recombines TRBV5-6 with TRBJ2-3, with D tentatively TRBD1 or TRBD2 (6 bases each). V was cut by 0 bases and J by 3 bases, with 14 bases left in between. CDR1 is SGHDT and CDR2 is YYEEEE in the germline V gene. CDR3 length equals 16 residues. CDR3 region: CASSLVRGLGTDTQYF. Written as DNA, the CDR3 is TGTGCCAGCAGCTTGGTTCGGGGGCTTGGGACAGATACGCAGTATTTT.

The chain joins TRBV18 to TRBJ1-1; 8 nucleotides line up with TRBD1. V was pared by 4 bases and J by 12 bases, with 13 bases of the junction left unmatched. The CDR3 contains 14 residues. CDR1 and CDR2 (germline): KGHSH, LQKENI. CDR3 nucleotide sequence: TGTGCCAGCTCACTGGGACAGGCCCAAGGTGGCTCTTTCTTT. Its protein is CASSLGQAQGGSFF.

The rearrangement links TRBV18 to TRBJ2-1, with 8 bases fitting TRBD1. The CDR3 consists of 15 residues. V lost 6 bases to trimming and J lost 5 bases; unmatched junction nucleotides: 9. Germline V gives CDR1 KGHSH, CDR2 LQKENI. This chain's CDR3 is CASSDRQGMHNEQFF. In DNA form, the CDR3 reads TGTGCCAGCTCCGACAGACAGGGGATGCACAATGAGCAGTTCTTC.

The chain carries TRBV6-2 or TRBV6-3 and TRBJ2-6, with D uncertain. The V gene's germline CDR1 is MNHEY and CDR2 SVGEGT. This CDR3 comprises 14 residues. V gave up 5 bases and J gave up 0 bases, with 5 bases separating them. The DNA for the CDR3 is TGTGCCAGCAGTCGCCCCTCTGGGGCCAACGTCCTGACTTTC. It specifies CASSRPSGANVLTF.

The CDR3 DNA reads TGTGCCAGCACCCAGGGACAGGGGGAAAGTGGCTACACCTTC. This codes for CASTQGQGESGYTF. The rearrangement uses TRBV5-4 and TRBJ1-2; 11 bases fit TRBD1. Germline trimming cut 6 bases from V and 7 bases from J; bases unmatched to any gene: 8. CDR3 length: 14 amino acids. Germline CDR1 and CDR2: SGHNT and YYREEE (reference sequence).

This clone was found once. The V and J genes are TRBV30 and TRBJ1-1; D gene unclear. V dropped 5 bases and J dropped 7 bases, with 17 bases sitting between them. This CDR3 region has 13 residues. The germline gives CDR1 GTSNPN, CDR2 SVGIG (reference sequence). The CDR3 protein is CAWVREGEDEAFF. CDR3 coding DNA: TGTGCCTGGGTTAGGGAGGGCGAGGATGAAGCTTTCTTT.

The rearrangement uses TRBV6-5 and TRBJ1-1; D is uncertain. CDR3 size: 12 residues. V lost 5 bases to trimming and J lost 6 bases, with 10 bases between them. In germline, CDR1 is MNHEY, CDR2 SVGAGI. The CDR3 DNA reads TGTGCCAGCAGTCGCGACTTGTCTGAAGCTTTCTTT. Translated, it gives CASSRDLSEAFF.

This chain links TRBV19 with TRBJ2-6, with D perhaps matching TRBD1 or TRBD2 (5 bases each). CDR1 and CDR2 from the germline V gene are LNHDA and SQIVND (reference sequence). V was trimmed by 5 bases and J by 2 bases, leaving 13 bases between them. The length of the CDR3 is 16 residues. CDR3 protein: CASSDSRGAGANVLTF. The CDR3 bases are TGTGCCAGTAGTGACTCGCGAGGGGCTGGGGCCAACGTCCTGACTTTC.

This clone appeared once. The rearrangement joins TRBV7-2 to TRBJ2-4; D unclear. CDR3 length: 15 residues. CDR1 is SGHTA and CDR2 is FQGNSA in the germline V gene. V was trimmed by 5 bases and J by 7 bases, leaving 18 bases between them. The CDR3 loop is CASSPRHLPRNIQYF. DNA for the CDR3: TGTGCCAGCAGCCCCAGACACCTCCCCCGGAACATTCAGTACTTC. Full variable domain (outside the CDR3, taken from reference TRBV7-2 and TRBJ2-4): GAGVSQSPSNKVTEKGKDVELRCDPISGHTALYWYRQSLGQGLEFLIYFQGNSAPDKSGLPSDRFSAERTGGSVSTLTIQRTQQEDSAVYLCASSPRHLPRNIQYFGAGTRLSVL.

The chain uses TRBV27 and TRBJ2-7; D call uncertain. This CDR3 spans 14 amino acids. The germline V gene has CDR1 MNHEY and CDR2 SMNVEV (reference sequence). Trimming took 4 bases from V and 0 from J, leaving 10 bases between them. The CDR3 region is CASSSQEFSYEQYF. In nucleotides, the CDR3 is TGTGCCAGCAGTTCGCAGGAATTCTCCTACGAGCAGTACTTC.

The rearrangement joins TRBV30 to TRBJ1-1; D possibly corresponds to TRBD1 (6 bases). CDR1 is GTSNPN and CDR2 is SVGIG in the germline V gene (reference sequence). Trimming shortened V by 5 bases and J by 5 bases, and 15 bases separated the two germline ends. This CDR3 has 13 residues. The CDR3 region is CAWLGGGRTEAFF. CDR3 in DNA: TGTGCCTGGCTTGGGGGCGGTCGGACTGAAGCTTTCTTT.

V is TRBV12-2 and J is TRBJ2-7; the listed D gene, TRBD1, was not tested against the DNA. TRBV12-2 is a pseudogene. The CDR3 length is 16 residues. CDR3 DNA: TGTGCAAGTCGGAACGGCAGGTGGCAGGGAAGACGGGAGCAGTACTTC. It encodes CASRNGRWQGRREQYF.

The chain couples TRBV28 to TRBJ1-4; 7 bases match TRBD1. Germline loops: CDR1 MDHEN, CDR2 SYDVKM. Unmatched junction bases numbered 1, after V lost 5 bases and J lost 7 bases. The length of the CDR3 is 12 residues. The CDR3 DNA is TGTGCCAGCAGTCAGGGGGTTGAAAAACTGTTTTTT. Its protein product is CASSQGVEKLFF.

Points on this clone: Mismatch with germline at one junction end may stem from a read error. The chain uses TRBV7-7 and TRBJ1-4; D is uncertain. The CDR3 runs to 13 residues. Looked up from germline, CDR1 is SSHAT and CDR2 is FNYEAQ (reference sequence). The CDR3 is CASSLKRSEKLFF. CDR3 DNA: TGTGCTAGCAGCCTGAAAAGAAGTGAAAAACTGTTTTTT.

The CDR3, as DNA: TGTGCCAGCAGCCCAACATTCTACGAGCAGTACTTC. Translating gives CASSPTFYEQYF. V is TRBV7-2 and J is TRBJ2-7; D not certain. V lost 5 bases and J lost 3, with 8 bases in between. CDR1 is SGHTA, CDR2 FQGNSA, per germline. The CDR3 covers 12 residues. The full variable domain, rest sourced from reference TRBV7-2 and TRBJ2-7, is GAGVSQSPSNKVTEKGKDVELRCDPISGHTALYWYRQSLGQGLEFLIYFQGNSAPDKSGLPSDRFSAERTGGSVSTLTIQRTQQEDSAVYLCASSPTFYEQYFGPGTRLTVT.